This T cell receptor (beta chain) was identified during a study of cytotoxic CD8 clonotypes in ibrutinib-treated CLL (dated by TCRdb to the early 2020s). In the study overall: The cohort was composed of about 10 relapsed/refractory and about 15 treatment-naive patients; IGHV unmutated status was identified in approximately 17 patients. Responses were partial in 24 patients and complete in 2; after median around 66 months follow-up, roughly 14 stayed in remission and approximately 12 progressed. Response samples were taken after a median of approximately 12 months on treatment, ranging from roughly 6 to 36 months. On average, each sample had roughly 250,000 productive templates and under 95,000 productive rearrangements. Of the approximately 86 participants in the trial, 26 had longitudinal samples available. Cryopreserved peripheral blood mononuclear cells were collected before treatment, at response, and at either disease progression or sustained remission. All remission and progressive disease samples were collected while patients were still receiving ibrutinib. Broader findings and caveats from the paper: At ibrutinib response clonality went up, during sustained remission it held steady, and at progression it dropped back toward baseline. Public clonotypes were rare and either contracted or stayed stable during treatment, and the rise in clonality at ibrutinib response reflected the expansion of private clonotypes. At baseline, clonality was higher than in age-matched healthy donors and showed a strong correlation with circulating CD8+ T-cell counts. Lymph node repertoires were not examined, and the timing of sampling was not matched between patients in sustained remission and those whose disease progressed.

The meaning of the sample's time point label: progressive disease on ibrutinib. For TCR beta library preparation, 1.5 to 2.5 micrograms of genomic DNA were extracted from the cryopreserved PBMCs. High-throughput TCR beta sequencing was performed on longitudinal blood samples from CLL patients receiving ibrutinib monotherapy. Patients were enrolled in a phase 2 open-label single-center ibrutinib monotherapy trial. This clone has more than one count but fewer than ten. The specificity of this receptor is unknown. The input lacks base qualities; no much larger clone sits a single base away. The goal of deep resolution MiSeq sequencing was a depth between 1 in 1 million and 1 in 200,000 T cells, and coverage averaged 10x per clonotype. The immunoSEQ hsTCRB Kit was used to generate the TCR beta libraries. Processing in the source paper ran as follows. ImmunoSEQ Data Assistant and ImmunoSEQ Analyzer were used for data analysis, and V, D and J genes were assigned according to IMGT definitions. Clonality, with values ranging from 0 to 1, was calculated as one minus the normalized Shannon entropy of productive rearrangement frequencies. Only overrepresented clonotypes making up at least 0.05% of the repertoire of each patient were included in the public clonotype analysis. Approximately 13 age-matched healthy donor repertoires from immuneACCESS served as clonality controls. As stored in TCRdb, this immuneACCESS dataset retains in-frame rearrangements with V and J assigned. A fraction of the clones does not appear; measured against another copy, unresolved V genes explain less than half of the discrepancy, and the remainder lacks a known reason. V and J calls and clone size come straight from that table; D and trimming were deduced from the DNA. This sample has roughly 300,000 clones in its table, and approximately 79% of those were observed once. Together, the top ten hold 5.6% of the sample.

Between the V and J ends, shortened by 4 bases and 10 bases respectively, the junction contains 14 bases. The germline V gene gives CDR1 as SGDLS and CDR2 as YYNGEE. From the cysteine through the phenylalanine, the CDR3 covers 12 amino acids. Only the CDR3 part of the read is kept: 36 bases, read in frame from the first base. This receptor was identified in a human donor with chronic lymphocytic leukemia. The receptor chain draws on TRBV9 and TRBJ1-1; the D region possibly corresponds to TRBD1 (6 bases align). Material: PBMCs, obtained at disease progression, from a patient treated with ibrutinib. At the DNA level, the sequence is TGTGCCAGCAGCCCCGGGGGCCTGGGAGCTTTCTTT. It encodes CASSPGGLGAFF.